The TCR beta chain described here comes from a study of blood T cell repertoires in COVID-19. Across the study: The samples span acute and convalescent COVID-19 from the United States, Italy and Spain. T cells, B-cell-depleted T cells, or PBMCs supplied cDNA or gDNA.

Under the authors' procedure: How many nucleated cells were present was estimated from reference gene primer amplification. Method: immunoSEQ multiplex PCR; TCRdb's copy keeps in-frame clones and lacks some. That table is the source of V, J and clone size, and D and trimming were worked out from the DNA. The sample has under 140,000 clones; 76% are singletons. V trimming: 1 base; J trimming: 3 bases; junction bases outside the gene matches: 1. Looked up from germline, CDR1 is ENHRY and CDR2 is SYGVKD. The CDR3 runs 16 residues. This chain connects TRBV10-3 to TRBJ2-2, with 11 bases fitting TRBD2. The sequenced sample consisted of peripheral blood. This TCR was recovered from a woman older than 75 with acute or convalescent COVID-19. The CDR3 is CAISELLAGDTGELFF. The DNA for the CDR3 is TGTGCCATCAGTGAGTTACTAGCGGGGGACACCGGGGAGCTGTTTTTT.